Shown below are 3 T cell receptor beta chains from a single sample sequenced in a study of T cell repertoires in cytomegalovirus infection. TCRdb passed the reads through MiXCR, listing each CDR3 protein once. The table has about 530,000 distinct CDR3 sequences, 26% seen once. The sequencing sample was made of PBMCs. These TCRs come from a human donor in good health (CMV status not recorded). Some clones in this sample may be carry-over from other donors' samples.

V usage is TRBV28 and J usage is TRBJ1-5; D uncertain. CDR1 MDHEN and CDR2 SYDVKM come from the germline V gene. The CDR3 has 13 residues. Trimming cost V 8 bases and J 2 bases, with 10 bases left between them. The chain's CDR3 is CASFGFGNQPQHF. CDR3 DNA: TGTGCCAGCTTCGGGTTTGGCAATCAGCCCCAGCATTTT.

The chain employs TRBV7-9 and TRBJ1-1, with D hard to call. V lost 2 bases, J lost 7 bases, and 5 bases lay in between. The CDR3 runs 11 residues. Germline V gene lookup returns CDR1 SEHNR and CDR2 FQNEAQ (reference sequence). CDR3 coding DNA: TGTGCCAGCAGCTTAAGGCGTGAAGCTTTCTTT. It yields the protein CASSLRREAFF.

This chain connects TRBV19 to TRBJ1-1; D is unclear. The CDR3 loop spans 14 amino acids. CDR1 is LNHDA and CDR2 is SQIVND in the germline V gene (reference sequence). The V end was cut by 1 base, the J end by 1 base, with 7 bases between. DNA of the CDR3: TGTGCCAGTAGTATAGGTCGGGCGAACACTGAAGCTTTCTTT. This gives the protein CASSIGRANTEAFF.